These 25 T cell receptor beta chains came from one sample sequenced in a study of shared clonotypes between healthy human individuals (TCRdb year 2020). Library construction relied on the immunoSEQ multiplex PCR assay. This is the immuneACCESS table as TCRdb keeps it, with only in-frame sequences that have V and J called. A part of the clones is gone; compared with another copy, unresolved V genes explain less than half, and the rest is unexplained. This sample holds more than 2 million clones; under 97% were observed only once. The ten largest clones represent 0.1% to 0.15% of the sample. The sample taken for sequencing was naive CD4+ T cells sorted from blood. The label giving this sample's cell subset or site can be read as: CD45RA+ positively selected. The source of these receptors is a man aged 18 to 29 in good health.

In regard to this clone: The same CDR3 is also encoded by other DNA sequences in this sample. The chain recombines TRBV10-3 with TRBJ2-2; possibly TRBD2 for D (5 bases). Per germline, CDR1 ENHRY and CDR2 SYGVKD. The CDR3 loop spans 15 amino acids. Trimming stripped 2 bases from V and 0 bases from J, with 7 bases between. CDR3 region: CAISEGAANTGELFF. Here the CDR3 DNA reads TGTGCCATCAGTGAGGGAGCGGCGAACACCGGGGAGCTGTTTTTT.

This chain links TRBV6-1 with TRBJ1-2; D not resolved. V was cut by 1 base and J by 4 bases, with 19 bases left in between. The CDR3 is 17 residues long. Germline V gene data show CDR1 as MNHNS and CDR2 as SASEGT. CDR3: CASSEGIQRSIPYGYTF. In nucleotides, the CDR3 is TGTGCCAGCAGTGAAGGGATCCAGAGATCTATTCCCTATGGCTACACCTTC.

V and J are TRBV10-3 and TRBJ2-1; D is possibly TRBD1 (5 bases). The CDR3 runs 12 residues. Trimming cost V 6 bases and J 6 bases, with 9 bases left between them. Germline-derived CDR1 and CDR2 are ENHRY and SYGVKD. CDR3: CAIRDSGNEQFF. Here the CDR3 DNA reads TGTGCCATCAGAGACAGTGGCAATGAGCAGTTCTTC.

This clone showed up just a few times. The chain employs TRBV5-6 and TRBJ1-6; tentatively, D is TRBD1 (6 bases). Trimming pared 3 bases from V and 11 bases from J, leaving 18 bases between. Germline CDR1 and CDR2: SGHDT and YYEEEE. The CDR3 runs 15 residues. CDR3 DNA: TGTGCCAGCAGCTCCGGACAGATTTTAGTCACACCCCTCCACTTT. Amino acid sequence: CASSSGQILVTPLHF. Complete variable domain (other parts from reference TRBV5-6 and TRBJ1-6): DAGVTQSPTHLIKTRGQQVTLRCSPKSGHDTVSWYQQALGQGPQFIFQYYEEEERQRGNFPDRFSGHQFPNYSSELNVNALLLGDSALYLCASSSGQILVTPLHFGNGTRLTVT.

Notes on this clone: Other nucleotide sequences in the sample specify the same CDR3. The chain recombines TRBV2 with TRBJ2-3; D might be TRBD1 (5 bases). Per germline, CDR1 SNHLY and CDR2 FYNNEI. Trimming shortened V by 6 bases and J by 0 bases, and 10 bases separated the two germline ends. The CDR3 consists of 14 residues. CDR3 coding DNA: TGTGCCAGCAGCCCCGACAGTAGCACAGATACGCAGTATTTT. This gives the protein CASSPDSSTDTQYF.

This clone was recorded only once. V is TRBV28 and J is TRBJ1-5; 7 bases are a match to TRBD1. V lost 5 bases and J lost 4; bases outside the gene matches: 8. The CDR3 has 15 amino acids. Germline lookup yields CDR1 MDHEN and CDR2 SYDVKM. In DNA form, the CDR3 reads TGTGCCAGCAGTAGTACCTCGACAGGGAATCAGCCCCAGCATTTT. As protein: CASSSTSTGNQPQHF.

The chain has TRBV11-2 and TRBJ2-5; D gene uncertain. V was clipped by 3 bases and J by 0 bases, with 8 bases between them. Germline V gene lookup returns CDR1 SGHAT and CDR2 FQNNGV. The CDR3 sequence is 14 residues long. CDR3 sequence: CASSFSGHQETQYF. CDR3 DNA sequence: TGTGCCAGCAGCTTCTCCGGGCACCAAGAGACCCAGTACTTC.

The chain combines TRBV4-3 with TRBJ2-1, with 8 positions matching TRBD2. The CDR3 is 16 amino acids. The V gene's germline CDR1 is LGHNA and CDR2 YSLEER. After removal of 3 bases from V and 8 bases from J, the junction contained 12 bases not matched to a gene. CDR3 protein: CASSQEGNSGAYEQFF. CDR3 DNA sequence: TGCGCCAGCAGCCAGGAAGGTAATAGCGGGGCATATGAGCAGTTCTTC.

The chain employs TRBV4-3 and TRBJ1-1; possibly TRBD1 for D (5 bases). In germline, CDR1 is LGHNA, CDR2 YSLEER. V dropped 0 bases and J dropped 5 bases, with 10 bases sitting between them. CDR3 size: 14 residues. The CDR3 reads CASSQDMGVTEAFF. CDR3 bases: TGCGCCAGCAGCCAAGATATGGGGGTAACTGAAGCTTTCTTT.

The DNA for the CDR3 is TGTGCCAGCTCACCACCGGGACTAGCGGCGCAGCAGTACTTC. As protein: CASSPPGLAAQQYF. The chain employs TRBV18 and TRBJ2-7, with 11 bases aligning to TRBD2. Trimming took 0 bases from V and 8 from J; bases not matched to a gene: 3. Germline CDR1 and CDR2: KGHSH and LQKENI. This CDR3 comprises 14 residues.

The rearrangement uses TRBV5-4 and TRBJ2-7, with 8 bases lining up with TRBD2. The CDR3 is 16 residues long. CDR1 and CDR2 (germline): SGHNT, YYREEE (reference sequence). V dropped 3 bases and J dropped 2; count of bases not matched to a gene: 10. The CDR3 DNA reads TGTGCCAGCAGCTCTCTTTTAGCGGGGTCGCCCTACGAGCAGTACTTC. Amino acid sequence: CASSSLLAGSPYEQYF.

This clone was detected only once. Written as DNA, the CDR3 is TGTGCCAGCAGAACCGGGACAGCCCCCTACGAGCAGTACTTC. As protein: CASRTGTAPYEQYF. The J gene is TRBJ2-7, the V gene TRBV6-1, with 7 bases lining up with TRBD1. The V and J ends lost 6 bases and 2 bases, in that order; junction bases with no gene match: 7. Per the germline V gene, CDR1 is MNHNS and CDR2 is SASEGT. The CDR3 contains 14 residues.

The CDR3 DNA is TGTGCCAGCAGCCGGACTAGCGGGAGGTTGAGGGAGGGGGAGCAGTTCTTC. It codes for CASSRTSGRLREGEQFF. V and J are TRBV7-9 and TRBJ2-1; 14 bases are a match to TRBD2. The germline V gene encodes CDR1 SEHNR and CDR2 FQNEAQ (reference sequence). This CDR3 comprises 17 residues. V lost 5 bases, J lost 10 bases, and 13 bases stayed unmatched.

Concerning this clone: The identical CDR3 is also encoded by other nucleotide sequences in the sample. The rearrangement joins TRBV7-2 to TRBJ2-3; D is possibly TRBD1 (6 bases). Germline-derived CDR1 and CDR2 are SGHTA and FQGNSA. Trimming took off 6 bases at V and 0 bases at J, with 13 bases between the two ends. The CDR3 consists of 15 residues. The CDR3 DNA follows: TGTGCCAGCAGGCTCAGGGGCACTAGCACAGATACGCAGTATTTT. Protein product: CASRLRGTSTDTQYF.

The chain joins TRBV9 to TRBJ2-3; 10 bases are a match to TRBD2. The CDR3 sequence is 15 residues long. V was pared by 4 bases and J by 2 bases, with 4 bases of the junction left unmatched. The germline V gene has CDR1 SGDLS and CDR2 YYNGEE. The CDR3 reads CASSISGGITDTQYF. CDR3 DNA: TGTGCCAGCAGCATTAGCGGGGGGATCACAGATACGCAGTATTTT.

The chain recombines TRBV10-3 with TRBJ2-1; no clear D gene. V lost 2 bases and J lost 5, with 7 bases in between. This CDR3 has 13 amino acids. Germline-derived CDR1 and CDR2 are ENHRY and SYGVKD. DNA for the CDR3: TGTGCCATCAGTGAGAATCGGAACAATGAGCAGTTCTTC. Its protein product is CAISENRNNEQFF.

The rearrangement links TRBV7-8 to TRBJ1-5, with TRBD1 matching 7 bases. CDR1 is SGHVS and CDR2 is FQNEAQ in the germline V gene. Trimming took 5 bases from V and 3 from J; bases not matched to a gene: 7. This CDR3 is built from 15 residues. The CDR3 DNA reads TGTGCCAGCAGCCGACGACAGGGCTTCAATCAGCCCCAGCATTTT. It translates to CASSRRQGFNQPQHF.

This clone was detected a few times. J is TRBJ2-1 and V is TRBV9; TRBD2 might be the D (6 bases). CDR3 length: 14 residues. Germline-derived CDR1 and CDR2 are SGDLS and YYNGEE. Trimming cost V 2 bases and J 2 bases, with 8 bases left between them. The CDR3 is CASSVERAYNEQFF. The DNA for the CDR3 is TGTGCCAGCAGCGTCGAGCGGGCCTACAATGAGCAGTTCTTC.

In this sample, this clone turned up once. Other DNA sequences from this sample encode an identical CDR3 as well. The V call is TRBV4-3, the J call TRBJ2-5; either TRBD1 or TRBD2 may fit D (6 bases each). The V gene's germline CDR1 is LGHNA and CDR2 YSLEER. Trimming cost V 0 bases and J 4 bases, with 9 bases left between them. This CDR3 is built from 14 residues. The CDR3 DNA sequence: TGCGCCAGCAGCCAAGATCGGGGGCCAGAGACCCAGTACTTC. This codes for CASSQDRGPETQYF.

This chain uses TRBV2 with TRBJ1-4, with D perhaps TRBD1 (6 bases). V was clipped by 3 bases and J by 0 bases, with 17 bases between them. The CDR3 length is 18 residues. The germline gives CDR1 SNHLY, CDR2 FYNNEI. Here the CDR3 DNA reads TGTGCCAGCAGTGATTCTCAGGGGATAACTGCAACTAATGAAAAACTGTTTTTT. This translates into CASSDSQGITATNEKLFF.

The chain employs TRBV6-1 and TRBJ1-5; D is ambiguous. The germline V gene has CDR1 MNHNS and CDR2 SASEGT. This CDR3 has 14 amino acids. V was trimmed by 6 bases and J by 3 bases, leaving 12 bases between them. This CDR3 reads CASSQVGNNQPQHF. In DNA form, the CDR3 reads TGTGCCAGCAGCCAGGTGGGGAACAATCAGCCCCAGCATTTT.

This rearrangement joins TRBV7-2 to TRBJ2-1; 10 nucleotides agree with TRBD2. Trimming at V came to 5 bases and at J to 7 bases, leaving 5 bases not matched to a gene. CDR3 length: 14 residues. Looked up from germline, CDR1 is SGHTA and CDR2 is FQGNSA. The CDR3 loop reads CASSRRLAGNEQFF. CDR3 bases: TGTGCCAGCAGCCGCAGACTAGCGGGTAATGAGCAGTTCTTC.

V usage is TRBV6-6 and J usage is TRBJ2-7; TRBD2 might be the D (6 bases). Germline lookup yields CDR1 MNHNY and CDR2 SVGAGI (reference sequence). The CDR3 runs 15 residues. V gave up 6 bases and J gave up 7 bases, with 22 bases separating them. The CDR3 DNA reads TGTGCCAGCAGCACCCAAGGGACTTTCCTTGCGGAGCAGTACTTC. Its translation: CASSTQGTFLAEQYF.

Only one count was recorded for this clone. The J gene is TRBJ1-5, the V gene TRBV30; TRBD1 might be the D (5 bases). Trimming removed 2 bases from V and 0 bases from J, with 11 bases in between. There are 15 residues in the CDR3. CDR1 GTSNPN and CDR2 SVGIG come from the germline V gene (reference sequence). The CDR3 coding sequence is TGTGCCTGGAGTTCAGGGTCCTATAGCAATCAGCCCCAGCATTTT. Its protein is CAWSSGSYSNQPQHF.

This chain uses TRBV7-2 with TRBJ1-6; no reliable D call. This CDR3 has 16 residues. The V gene lost 0 bases and the J gene lost 4 bases, with 10 bases spanning the gap. Germline V gene sequence: CDR1 SGHTA, CDR2 FQGNSA. CDR3 sequence reads: CASSLAWVRYNSPLHF. The CDR3 DNA sequence: TGTGCCAGCAGCTTAGCATGGGTCAGATATAATTCACCCCTCCACTTT.